Listed below are T cell receptor beta chains from one sample, sequenced in a study of metastatic and nonmetastatic thyroid tumors. MiXCR re-clonotyped the PCR reads for TCRdb. The sample has some 25,000 clones; over 20% are singletons. Sequencing was performed on blood. These receptors came from a female donor with papillary thyroid cancer or a benign thyroid nodule (not recorded which). Some clones in this sample may be carry-over from other donors' samples. Both conserved end residues are part of each CDR3. A D gene is named only where the DNA matches it firmly. Some rows mark clone size as missing; the rest say once, few, many or name a class of expanded clone.

len: 14
j_gene: TRBJ1-4
v_gene: TRBV7-9
d_gene: -
abundance: many
CDR3aa: CASSRSPANEKLFF
CDR3nt: TGTGCCAGCAGCCGAAGCCCTGCTAATGAAAAACTGTTTTTT

len: 14
j_gene: TRBJ2-7
v_gene: TRBV20-1
d_gene: -
abundance: few
CDR3aa: CSAFGTQESYEQYF
CDR3nt: TGCAGTGCCTTTGGGACGCAAGAGTCCTACGAGCAGTACTTC

len: 16
j_gene: TRBJ1-3
v_gene: TRBV7-6
d_gene: -
abundance: many
CDR3aa: CASSHPGGGPGNTIYF
CDR3nt: TGTGCCAGCAGCCATCCCGGGGGGGGGCCAGGAAACACCATATATTTT

len: 11
j_gene: TRBJ2-3
v_gene: TRBV28
d_gene: -
abundance: many
CDR3aa: CASSRLDTQYF
CDR3nt: TGTGCCAGCAGCCGCTTAGATACGCAGTATTTT

len: 13
j_gene: TRBJ1-1
v_gene: TRBV2
d_gene: -
abundance: few
CDR3aa: CGSMAVRDTVAFF
CDR3nt: TGTGGCAGCATGGCGGTTCGGGACACTGTAGCTTTCTTT

len: 14
j_gene: TRBJ1-1
v_gene: TRBV28
d_gene: -
abundance: -
CDR3aa: CDSSFTGENTDAFF
CDR3nt: TGTGACAGCAGTTTTACCGGGGAGAACACTGATGCTTTCTTT

len: 11
j_gene: TRBJ1-1
v_gene: TRBV6-1
d_gene: -
abundance: medium-sized
CDR3aa: CASFKNTEAFF
CDR3nt: TGTGCCAGCTTCAAGAACACTGAAGCTTTCTTT

len: 16
j_gene: TRBJ1-6
v_gene: TRBV6-5
d_gene: -
abundance: few
CDR3aa: CASSYGQSSYNSPLHF
CDR3nt: TGTGCCAGCAGTTACGGACAGAGCTCCTATAATTCACCCCTCCACTTT

len: 14
j_gene: TRBJ1-6
v_gene: TRBV6-1
d_gene: TRBD1
abundance: medium-sized
CDR3aa: CASSDPGGGSPLHF
CDR3nt: TGTGCCAGCAGTGATCCAGGGGGAGGTTCACCCCTCCACTTT

len: 15
j_gene: TRBJ1-6
v_gene: TRBV28
d_gene: -
abundance: few
CDR3aa: CASSLQDQATAPLHF
CDR3nt: TGTGCCAGCAGCTTACAAGACCAGGCCACGGCACCCCTCCACTTT

len: 14
j_gene: TRBJ1-6
v_gene: TRBV9
d_gene: -
abundance: -
CDR3aa: CASSVAWPDSPLHF
CDR3nt: TGTGCCAGCAGCGTAGCTTGGCCGGATTCACCCCTCCACTTT

len: 14
j_gene: TRBJ1-5
v_gene: TRBV12-3/TRBV12-4
d_gene: -
abundance: many
CDR3aa: CASSFPHDDQPQHF
CDR3nt: TGTGCCAGCAGTTTCCCCCACGACGATCAGCCCCAGCATTTT

len: 11
j_gene: TRBJ1-2
v_gene: TRBV20-1
d_gene: -
abundance: medium-sized
CDR3aa: CSARDGYGYTF
CDR3nt: TGCAGTGCCCGAGACGGTTATGGCTACACCTTC

len: 12
j_gene: TRBJ2-5
v_gene: TRBV20-1
d_gene: -
abundance: many
CDR3aa: CSARRPQETQYF
CDR3nt: TGCAGTGCTAGACGGCCCCAAGAGACCCAGTACTTC

len: 15
j_gene: TRBJ2-3
v_gene: TRBV20-1
d_gene: -
abundance: many
CDR3aa: CSARDGTPSTDTQYF
CDR3nt: TGCAGTGCTAGAGATGGGACTCCTAGCACAGATACGCAGTATTTT

len: 15
j_gene: TRBJ2-3
v_gene: TRBV7-2
d_gene: -
abundance: many
CDR3aa: CASSLNWLSTDTQYF
CDR3nt: TGTGCCAGCAGCTTAAACTGGTTGTCCACAGATACGCAGTATTTT

len: 15
j_gene: TRBJ2-3
v_gene: TRBV12-3/TRBV12-4
d_gene: -
abundance: -
CDR3aa: CASSLAPRVGDPQYF
CDR3nt: TGTGCCAGCAGTTTGGCCCCCCGGGTCGGAGATCCGCAGTATTTT

len: 14
j_gene: TRBJ1-4
v_gene: TRBV6-6
d_gene: -
abundance: many
CDR3aa: CASSYSRVNEKLFF
CDR3nt: TGTGCCAGCAGTTATTCCAGGGTTAATGAAAAACTGTTTTTT

len: 16
j_gene: TRBJ2-7
v_gene: TRBV20-1
d_gene: TRBD2
abundance: -
CDR3aa: CSARGGVAGVGYEQYF
CDR3nt: TGCAGTGCTAGAGGCGGGGTAGCGGGAGTGGGATACGAGCAGTACTTC

len: 12
j_gene: TRBJ1-4
v_gene: TRBV2
d_gene: -
abundance: many
CDR3aa: CASSVGQEKLFF
CDR3nt: TGTGCCAGCAGTGTCGGACAGGAAAAACTGTTTTTT

len: 19
j_gene: TRBJ1-5
v_gene: TRBV10-1
d_gene: TRBD1
abundance: many
CDR3aa: CASRGPGQGAPYSNQPQHF
CDR3nt: TGCGCCAGCAGGGGCCCGGGACAGGGGGCACCATATAGCAATCAGCCCCAGCATTTT

len: 11
j_gene: TRBJ1-2
v_gene: TRBV2
d_gene: -
abundance: many
CDR3aa: CASSLKGGYTF
CDR3nt: TGTGCCAGCAGTTTAAAGGGGGGCTACACCTTC

len: 18
j_gene: TRBJ2-3
v_gene: TRBV10-3
d_gene: TRBD2
abundance: -
CDR3aa: CAISERLAGRQGTDTQYF
CDR3nt: TGTGCCATCAGTGAAAGGTTAGCGGGAAGACAGGGCACAGATACGCAGTATTTT

len: 13
j_gene: TRBJ2-7
v_gene: TRBV5-4
d_gene: TRBD1
abundance: many
CDR3aa: CASSWAGGSEQYF
CDR3nt: TGTGCCAGCAGCTGGGCAGGGGGCAGTGAGCAGTACTTC

len: 19
j_gene: TRBJ2-3
v_gene: TRBV20-1
d_gene: -
abundance: many
CDR3aa: CSARTPAGGGAPYGDTQYF
CDR3nt: TGCAGTGCTAGAACGCCCGCTGGAGGAGGGGCCCCGTACGGGGATACGCAGTATTTT

len: 14
j_gene: TRBJ2-1
v_gene: TRBV20-1
d_gene: -
abundance: many
CDR3aa: CSAPRGNAYNEQFF
CDR3nt: TGCAGTGCCCCCCGCGGGAACGCCTACAATGAGCAGTTCTTC

len: 16
j_gene: TRBJ2-7
v_gene: TRBV11-2
d_gene: -
abundance: many
CDR3aa: CASSLQGATGGYEQYF
CDR3nt: TGTGCCAGCAGCTTACAGGGGGCGACGGGGGGCTACGAGCAGTACTTC

len: 15
j_gene: TRBJ2-3
v_gene: TRBV18
d_gene: -
abundance: once
CDR3aa: CATLPGLWGSDTQYF
CDR3nt: TGTGCCACCCTGCCAGGGCTGTGGGGCTCGGATACGCAGTATTTT

len: 18
j_gene: TRBJ2-6
v_gene: TRBV5-1
d_gene: TRBD1
abundance: many
CDR3aa: CASSAPGQGASGANVLTF
CDR3nt: TGCGCCAGCAGCGCCCCGGGACAGGGAGCCTCTGGGGCCAACGTCCTGACTTTC

len: 16
j_gene: TRBJ1-5
v_gene: TRBV7-2
d_gene: -
abundance: many
CDR3aa: CASSLGSARTGQPQHF
CDR3nt: TGTGCCAGCAGCTTAGGGTCCGCCCGGACCGGACAGCCCCAGCATTTT

len: 12
j_gene: TRBJ2-5
v_gene: TRBV28
d_gene: -
abundance: many
CDR3aa: CASSLFSETQYF
CDR3nt: TGTGCCAGCAGTTTATTTTCGGAGACCCAGTACTTC

len: 15
j_gene: TRBJ1-1
v_gene: TRBV20-1
d_gene: TRBD1
abundance: many
CDR3aa: CSAFKRGQLNTEAFF
CDR3nt: TGCAGTGCCTTCAAAAGGGGACAGCTAAACACTGAAGCTTTCTTT

len: 15
j_gene: TRBJ1-3
v_gene: TRBV5-5
d_gene: -
abundance: many
CDR3aa: CASSPYSGAGNTIYF
CDR3nt: TGTGCCAGCAGCCCATATTCTGGGGCTGGAAACACCATATATTTT

len: 15
j_gene: TRBJ2-7
v_gene: TRBV28
d_gene: TRBD2
abundance: -
CDR3aa: CASTLTNSGTYEQYF
CDR3nt: TGTGCCAGCACCCTGACTAATAGCGGGACCTACGAGCAGTACTTC

len: 13
j_gene: TRBJ1-1
v_gene: TRBV2
d_gene: -
abundance: many
CDR3aa: CASSHPVGTEAFF
CDR3nt: TGTGCCAGCAGTCATCCCGTGGGAACTGAAGCTTTCTTT

len: 17
j_gene: TRBJ2-7
v_gene: TRBV20-1
d_gene: -
abundance: once
CDR3aa: CSASPVTAASSPYELYF
CDR3nt: TGCAGTGCTAGCCCCGTGACAGCCGCGTCGTCTCCATACGAGCTGTACTTC

len: 15
j_gene: TRBJ1-2
v_gene: TRBV7-8
d_gene: -
abundance: -
CDR3aa: CASSPSSEGTYGCTF
CDR3nt: TGTGCCAGCAGCCCCTCCTCGGAAGGTACCTATGGCTGCACCTTC

len: 12
j_gene: TRBJ2-1
v_gene: TRBV6-1
d_gene: TRBD2
abundance: medium-sized
CDR3aa: CASSRTSGRQFF
CDR3nt: TGTGCCAGCAGCCGGACTAGCGGGAGGCAGTTCTTC

len: 14
j_gene: TRBJ2-3
v_gene: TRBV9
d_gene: -
abundance: many
CDR3aa: CASNPGGYTDTQYF
CDR3nt: TGTGCCAGCAACCCGGGGGGCTACACAGATACGCAGTATTTT

len: 16
j_gene: TRBJ2-1
v_gene: TRBV28
d_gene: -
abundance: many
CDR3aa: CASSSIRVTPYNEQFF
CDR3nt: TGTGCCAGCAGTTCTATACGGGTTACCCCCTACAATGAGCAGTTCTTC

len: 14
j_gene: TRBJ1-2
v_gene: TRBV30
d_gene: -
abundance: few
CDR3aa: CAWERSNVNYGYTF
CDR3nt: TGTGCCTGGGAACGGAGCAACGTTAACTATGGCTACACCTTC

len: 15
j_gene: TRBJ2-2
v_gene: TRBV6-5
d_gene: -
abundance: few
CDR3aa: CASSWPATNSGELFF
CDR3nt: TGTGCCAGCAGTTGGCCGGCGACTAACAGCGGGGAGCTGTTTTTT

len: 16
j_gene: TRBJ2-1
v_gene: TRBV2
d_gene: TRBD1
abundance: few
CDR3aa: CASSGHGQGGYNEQFF
CDR3nt: TGTGCCAGCAGTGGCCATGGACAGGGTGGCTACAATGAGCAGTTCTTC

len: 16
j_gene: TRBJ2-2
v_gene: TRBV12-3/TRBV12-4
d_gene: -
abundance: medium-sized
CDR3aa: CASSLGPGTNTGELFF
CDR3nt: TGTGCCAGCAGTTTAGGTCCAGGGACGAACACCGGGGAGCTGTTTTTT

len: 15
j_gene: TRBJ2-7
v_gene: TRBV10-2
d_gene: TRBD2
abundance: many
CDR3aa: CASSDLAGSSYEQYF
CDR3nt: TGCGCCAGCAGCGACCTAGCGGGTAGCTCCTACGAGCAGTACTTC

len: 14
j_gene: TRBJ2-7
v_gene: TRBV6-1
d_gene: -
abundance: -
CDR3aa: CASNNILAGLEQYF
CDR3nt: TGTGCCAGCAACAACATCCTGGCGGGGCTCGAGCAGTACTTC

len: 18
j_gene: TRBJ2-7
v_gene: TRBV19
d_gene: TRBD2
abundance: -
CDR3aa: CASSIIFSGRGISYEQYF
CDR3nt: TGTGCCAGTAGTATAATATTCTCCGGGAGGGGCATTAGCTACGAGCAGTACTTC

len: 12
j_gene: TRBJ1-1
v_gene: TRBV4-2
d_gene: -
abundance: -
CDR3aa: CASSPEGAEAFF
CDR3nt: TGTGCCAGCAGCCCGGAAGGGGCTGAAGCTTTCTTT

len: 17
j_gene: TRBJ2-3
v_gene: TRBV5-4
d_gene: TRBD2
abundance: -
CDR3aa: CASSLVQRGSSTDTQYF
CDR3nt: TGTGCCAGCAGCTTGGTACAGCGGGGTAGCAGCACAGATACGCAGTATTTT

len: 14
j_gene: TRBJ1-2
v_gene: TRBV28
d_gene: -
abundance: -
CDR3aa: CASSRGTLKYGYSF
CDR3nt: TGTGCCAGCAGTCGGGGCACCCTTAAATATGGCTACTCCTTC

len: 12
j_gene: TRBJ1-3
v_gene: TRBV20-1
d_gene: -
abundance: -
CDR3aa: CSARAGIDTIYF
CDR3nt: TGCAGTGCTAGAGCGGGGATCGACACGATATATTTT

len: 17
j_gene: TRBJ2-3
v_gene: TRBV27
d_gene: TRBD2
abundance: few
CDR3aa: CASSPVTSGSLPDTQYF
CDR3nt: TGTGCCAGCAGCCCCGTGACTAGCGGGAGTTTACCAGATACGCAGTATTTT

len: 14
j_gene: TRBJ2-3
v_gene: TRBV6-4
d_gene: -
abundance: many
CDR3aa: CASSDHPNTDTQYF
CDR3nt: TGTGCCAGCAGTGACCACCCGAACACAGATACGCAGTATTTT

len: 14
j_gene: TRBJ2-7
v_gene: TRBV19
d_gene: TRBD1
abundance: medium-sized
CDR3aa: CASSIDRGPYEQYF
CDR3nt: TGTGCCAGTAGTATAGACAGGGGGCCCTACGAGCAGTACTTC

len: 13
j_gene: TRBJ2-3
v_gene: TRBV20-1
d_gene: TRBD2
abundance: many
CDR3aa: CSAGGLAGDTQYF
CDR3nt: TGCAGTGCTGGGGGACTAGCGGGAGATACGCAGTATTTT

len: 17
j_gene: TRBJ1-1
v_gene: TRBV6-5
d_gene: -
abundance: many
CDR3aa: CASSYQMGSRGNTEAFF
CDR3nt: TGTGCCAGCAGTTACCAAATGGGGAGTCGGGGGAACACTGAAGCTTTCTTT

len: 14
j_gene: TRBJ2-5
v_gene: TRBV15
d_gene: -
abundance: many
CDR3aa: CATSRDSTGETQYF
CDR3nt: TGTGCCACCAGCAGAGATTCGACTGGAGAGACCCAGTACTTC